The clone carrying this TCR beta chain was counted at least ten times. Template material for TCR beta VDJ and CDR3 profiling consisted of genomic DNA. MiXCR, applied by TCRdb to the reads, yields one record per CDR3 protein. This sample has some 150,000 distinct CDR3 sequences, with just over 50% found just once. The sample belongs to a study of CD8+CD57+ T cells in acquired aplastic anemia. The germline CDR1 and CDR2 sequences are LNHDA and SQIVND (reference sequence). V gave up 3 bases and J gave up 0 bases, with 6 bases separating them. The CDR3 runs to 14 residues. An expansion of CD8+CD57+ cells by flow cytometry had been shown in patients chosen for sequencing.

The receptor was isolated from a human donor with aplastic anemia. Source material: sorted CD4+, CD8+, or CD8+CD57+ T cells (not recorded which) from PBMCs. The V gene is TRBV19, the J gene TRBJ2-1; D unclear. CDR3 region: CASSIEDSYNEQFF. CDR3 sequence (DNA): TGTGCCAGTAGTATCGAGGACTCCTACAATGAGCAGTTCTTC.